Sequencing of this T cell receptor beta chain was carried out in a study of blood T cell repertoires in COVID-19 (dated by TCRdb to 2020 to 2021). Context from the whole study: The collaborator samples originated in the United States, Italy and Spain and spanned the acute and convalescent phases of COVID-19. Sample metadata almost always included a de-identified subject ID, COVID-19 status, age in years and sex. The prospective study material was composed of cDNA or gDNA derived from T cells, B-cell-depleted T cells, or PBMCs. Where HLA class I and class II types were available, the types were taken from metadata supplied by the sample provider, not from assay-based typing. Deeply sampled blood TCRbeta repertoires from subjects exposed to, actively infected with, or recovered from COVID-19 were included in the dataset. The samples were drawn from two sources: the first 160 participants of the ongoing ImmuneRACE study, and 950 to 1,500 subjects contributed by 6 global collaborators. The repertoires were released in a freely available public database meant as a resource for research on the immune response to SARS-CoV-2.

Note on this clone: The specificity of this receptor is unknown. No base quality information exists; no much larger clone differs at one position.

TCRbeta CDR3 regions were amplified from genomic DNA by means of the immunoSEQ Assay, a bias-controlled multiplex PCR. The authors' analysis ran thus. Nucleated cell counts per sample were estimated from amplification of reference gene primers within the assay. Sequence reads were collapsed and filtered to measure the absolute abundance of every unique TCRbeta CDR3 rearrangement. For each sample, productive Simpson clonality was calculated as the square root of Simpson's diversity index over productive rearrangements. Not all clones reach the TCRdb copy of this immuneACCESS table, which keeps in-frame sequences only. Checked studies attribute under half of the gap to unresolved V genes and leave the rest unexplained. The DNA gave D and trimming, while V, J and clone size come from that table. The table for this sample lists about 38,000 clones; around 90% of them were counted only once. The ten largest make up about 25% of the sample.

What the research found in general, with its limitations: The amount of clinical and demographic metadata varied by source and participant and was provided uncurated.

The germline ends are 21 bases apart after V is trimmed by 4 bases and J by 9 bases. The CDR3 holds 15 amino acids from the cysteine to the phenylalanine. Just CDR3 DNA is preserved here, 45 bases in frame from base 1. The germline V gene provides CDR1 KGHSH and CDR2 LQKENI. The collaborating institutions used their own protocols to collect whole blood in K2EDTA tubes. For TCRbeta analysis, collaborators shipped samples in one of three forms: frozen whole blood, isolated PBMCs, or DNA extracted from either of those sample types. The source material was peripheral blood. The source is a man aged 60 to 75 with active or convalescent COVID-19. The chain couples TRBV18 to TRBJ1-1, with the identity of the D gene unclear. The DNA sequence is TGTGCCAGCTCACAAAGCTCCGAGTTACGTGAACAAGCTTTCTTT. Its coded protein is CASSQSSELREQAFF.